This T cell receptor (beta chain) derives from a study of blood T cell repertoires in COVID-19 (TCRdb year 2020). Broadly, across the study: Collaborator samples came from the United States, Italy and Spain and covered acute and convalescent phases of COVID-19. The material from the prospective study consisted of cDNA or gDNA derived from T cells, B-cell-depleted T cells, or PBMCs. The dataset comprised deeply sampled blood TCRbeta repertoires from subjects exposed to, actively infected with, or recovered from COVID-19. A freely available public database, intended as a resource for researchers studying the immune response to SARS-CoV-2, is where the repertoires were released. The samples were drawn from two sources: the first 160 participants of the ongoing ImmuneRACE study, and 950 to 1,500 subjects contributed by 6 global collaborators. The sample metadata nearly always contained a de-identified subject ID, COVID-19 status, age in years and sex. Where available, HLA class I and class II types were obtained from metadata supplied by the sample provider rather than from assay-based typing.

The research as a whole found: Clinical and demographic metadata were provided uncurated, with the amount varying by source and participant.

The immunoSEQ Assay, a bias-controlled multiplex PCR, was used to amplify TCRbeta CDR3 regions from genomic DNA. As for how the authors treated the data: The number of nucleated cells in each sample was estimated by amplification of reference gene primers within the assay. To quantify the absolute abundance of each unique TCRbeta CDR3 rearrangement, sequence reads were collapsed and filtered. For each sample, productive Simpson clonality was calculated as the square root of Simpson's diversity index across productive rearrangements. TCRdb took this table from immuneACCESS and kept in-frame rearrangements with V and J called. Such tables lack part of the clones; where checked against another copy, unresolved V genes explain under half of the gap, and the rest is unexplained. Clone size and V and J calls were adopted from that table, with D and trimming inferred from the DNA. The sample data list some 120,000 clones, and more than 65% of these were observed just once. Of the sample, just under 25% is held by the ten largest clones.

The junction carries 12 bases between V and J, which are trimmed by 5 bases and 5 bases respectively. The CDR3 runs 13 residues from the cysteine to the phenylalanine. Only the CDR3 DNA stays, 39 bases, in frame from base 1. Via the germline V gene, CDR1 is SGHAT and CDR2 FQNNGV. Collaborating institutions collected whole blood in K2EDTA tubes following their own protocols. For TCRbeta analysis, collaborators shipped samples in one of three forms: frozen whole blood, isolated PBMCs, or DNA extracted from either of those sample types. Details on this clone: The specificity of this receptor is unknown. No base-level quality is on record; no much larger clone is a single base apart.

The V and J segments used are TRBV11-2 and TRBJ1-2, with an unclear D gene assignment. Sequencing was performed on peripheral blood. The receptor comes from a human donor in a cohort sampled during active COVID-19. CDR3 reads: CASSPTRIYGYTF. The DNA reads as follows: TGTGCCAGCAGCCCGACAAGAATTTATGGCTACACCTTC.